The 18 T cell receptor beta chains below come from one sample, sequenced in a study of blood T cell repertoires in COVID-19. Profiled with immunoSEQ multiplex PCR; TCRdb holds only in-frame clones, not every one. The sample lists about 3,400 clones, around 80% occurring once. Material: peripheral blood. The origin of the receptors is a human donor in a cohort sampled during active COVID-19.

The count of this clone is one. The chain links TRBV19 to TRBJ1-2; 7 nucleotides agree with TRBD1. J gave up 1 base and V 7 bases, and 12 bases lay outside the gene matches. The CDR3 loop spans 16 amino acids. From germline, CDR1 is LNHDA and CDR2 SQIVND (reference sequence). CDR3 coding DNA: TGTGCCAGTAAACCTACTACAGGGGCAATTAACTATGGCTACACCTTC. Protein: CASKPTTGAINYGYTF.

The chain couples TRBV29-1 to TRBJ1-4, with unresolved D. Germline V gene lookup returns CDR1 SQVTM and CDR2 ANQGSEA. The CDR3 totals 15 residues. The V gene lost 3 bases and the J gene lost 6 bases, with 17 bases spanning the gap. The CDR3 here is CSVDWLGDLDEKLFF. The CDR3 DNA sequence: TGCAGCGTTGACTGGTTGGGAGATCTCGATGAAAAACTGTTTTTT.

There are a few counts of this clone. In DNA, the CDR3 is TGTGCCAGCAGCGAGCAGCGGGCTGGCATAGGTGGCTACACCTTC. It codes for CASSEQRAGIGGYTF. The J gene is TRBJ1-2, the V gene TRBV9, with D uncertain. Germline-derived CDR1 and CDR2 are SGDLS and YYNGEE. The CDR3 length is 15 residues. Trimming cost V 3 bases and J 7 bases, with 19 bases left between them.

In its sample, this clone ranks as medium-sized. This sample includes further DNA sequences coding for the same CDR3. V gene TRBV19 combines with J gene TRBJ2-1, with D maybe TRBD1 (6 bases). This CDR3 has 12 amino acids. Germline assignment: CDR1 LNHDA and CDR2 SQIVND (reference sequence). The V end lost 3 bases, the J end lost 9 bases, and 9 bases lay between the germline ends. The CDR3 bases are TGTGCCAGTAGTATTTCGACAGGTGAGCAGTTCTTC. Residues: CASSISTGEQFF. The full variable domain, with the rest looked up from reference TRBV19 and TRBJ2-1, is DGGITQSPKYLFRKEGQNVTLSCEQNLNHDAMYWYRQDPGQGLRLIYYSQIVNDFQKGDIAEGYSVSREKKESFPLTVTSAQKNPTAFYLCASSISTGEQFFGPGTRLTVL.

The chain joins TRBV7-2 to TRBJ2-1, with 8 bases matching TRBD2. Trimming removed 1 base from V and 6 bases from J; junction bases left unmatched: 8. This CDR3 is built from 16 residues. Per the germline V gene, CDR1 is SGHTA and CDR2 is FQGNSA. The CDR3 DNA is TGTGCCAGCAGCTTAGTTCCAGCGGGGGCCACCAATGAGCAGTTCTTC. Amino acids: CASSLVPAGATNEQFF.

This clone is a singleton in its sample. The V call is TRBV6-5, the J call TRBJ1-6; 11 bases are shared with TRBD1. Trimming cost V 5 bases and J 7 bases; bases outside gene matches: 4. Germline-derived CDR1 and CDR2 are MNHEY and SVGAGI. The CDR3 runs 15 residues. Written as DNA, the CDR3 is TGTGCCAGCAGTCTGGGGACAGGGGGAAATTCACCCCTCCACTTT. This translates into CASSLGTGGNSPLHF.

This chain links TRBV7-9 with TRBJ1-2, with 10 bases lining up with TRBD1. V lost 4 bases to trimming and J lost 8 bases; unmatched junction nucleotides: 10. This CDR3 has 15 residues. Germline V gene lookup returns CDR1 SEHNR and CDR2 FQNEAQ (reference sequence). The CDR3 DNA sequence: TGTGCCAGCAGCTCTCCGGGACAGGGGTCCGGAGGCTACACCTTC. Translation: CASSSPGQGSGGYTF.

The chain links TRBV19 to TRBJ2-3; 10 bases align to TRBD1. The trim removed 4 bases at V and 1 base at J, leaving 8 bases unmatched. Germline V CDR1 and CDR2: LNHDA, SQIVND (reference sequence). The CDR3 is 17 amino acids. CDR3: CASSTRDRGEGTDTQYF. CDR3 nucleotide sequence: TGTGCCAGTAGTACCCGGGACAGGGGTGAGGGCACAGATACGCAGTATTTT.

This CDR3 reads CASSPVGGTSYEQYF. Here the CDR3 DNA reads TGTGCCAGCAGCCCCGTCGGGGGAACGTCCTACGAGCAGTACTTC. The rearrangement links TRBV5-6 to TRBJ2-7; a possible D gene is TRBD2 (6 bases). The V end was cut by 4 bases, the J end by 1 base, with 15 bases between. The CDR3 spans 15 residues. Germline loops: CDR1 SGHDT, CDR2 YYEEEE.

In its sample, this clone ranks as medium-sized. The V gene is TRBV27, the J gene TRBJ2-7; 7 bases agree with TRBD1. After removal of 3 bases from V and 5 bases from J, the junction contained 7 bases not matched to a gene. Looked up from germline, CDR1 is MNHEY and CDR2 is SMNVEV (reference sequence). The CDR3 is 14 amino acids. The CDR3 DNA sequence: TGTGCCAGCAGTTTTTCGACAGGGATCAACGAGCAGTACTTC. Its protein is CASSFSTGINEQYF.

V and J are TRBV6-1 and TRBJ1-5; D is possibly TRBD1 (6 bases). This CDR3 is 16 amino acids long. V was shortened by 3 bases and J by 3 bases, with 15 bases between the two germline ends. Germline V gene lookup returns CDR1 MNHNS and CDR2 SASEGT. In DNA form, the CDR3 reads TGTGCCAGCAGTGAGCTTCGCAGGGGTAACAATCAGCCCCAGCATTTT. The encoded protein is CASSELRRGNNQPQHF.

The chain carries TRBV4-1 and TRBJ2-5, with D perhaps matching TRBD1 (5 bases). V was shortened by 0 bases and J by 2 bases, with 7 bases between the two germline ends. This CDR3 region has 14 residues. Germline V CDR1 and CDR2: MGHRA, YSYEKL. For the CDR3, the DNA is TGCGCCAGCAGCCAAGATGACAGACAAGAGACCCAGTACTTC. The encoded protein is CASSQDDRQETQYF.

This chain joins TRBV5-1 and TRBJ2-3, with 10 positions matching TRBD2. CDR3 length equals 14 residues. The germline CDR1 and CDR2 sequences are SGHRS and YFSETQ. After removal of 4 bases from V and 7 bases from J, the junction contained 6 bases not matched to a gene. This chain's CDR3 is CASSPQRGGNTQYF. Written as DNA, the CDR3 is TGCGCCAGCAGCCCACAGCGGGGGGGAAATACGCAGTATTTT.

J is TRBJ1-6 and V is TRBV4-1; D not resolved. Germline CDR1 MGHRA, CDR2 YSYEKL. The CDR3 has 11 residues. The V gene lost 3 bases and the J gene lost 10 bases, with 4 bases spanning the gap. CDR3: CASSQGSPLHF. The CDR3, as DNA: TGCGCCAGCAGCCAGGGCTCACCCCTCCACTTT.

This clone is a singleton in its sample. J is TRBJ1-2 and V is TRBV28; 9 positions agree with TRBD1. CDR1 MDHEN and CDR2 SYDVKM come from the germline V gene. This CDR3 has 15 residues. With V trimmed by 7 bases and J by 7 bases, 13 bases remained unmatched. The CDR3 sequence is CASIPPGTGLGGYTF. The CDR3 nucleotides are TGTGCCAGCATCCCCCCCGGGACAGGGCTAGGTGGCTACACCTTC.

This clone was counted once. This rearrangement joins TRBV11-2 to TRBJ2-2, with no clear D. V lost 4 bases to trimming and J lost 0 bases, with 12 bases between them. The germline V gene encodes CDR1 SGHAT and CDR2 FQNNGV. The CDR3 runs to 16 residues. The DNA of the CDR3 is TGTGCCAGCAGCTCTTTGGCTTCTGCGAACACCGGGGAGCTGTTTTTT. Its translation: CASSSLASANTGELFF.

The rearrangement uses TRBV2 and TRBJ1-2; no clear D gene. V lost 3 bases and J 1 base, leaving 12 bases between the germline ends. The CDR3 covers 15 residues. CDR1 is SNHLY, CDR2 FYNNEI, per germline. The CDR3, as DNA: TGTGCCAGCAGTGATGCCAGGCCAAGTAACTATGGCTACACCTTC. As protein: CASSDARPSNYGYTF.

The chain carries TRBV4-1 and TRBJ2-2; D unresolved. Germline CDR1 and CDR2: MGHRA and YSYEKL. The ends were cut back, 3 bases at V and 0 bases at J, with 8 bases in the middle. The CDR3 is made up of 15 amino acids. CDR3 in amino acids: CASSHHKSNTGELFF. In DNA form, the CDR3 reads TGCGCCAGCAGCCACCACAAGTCGAACACCGGGGAGCTGTTTTTT.